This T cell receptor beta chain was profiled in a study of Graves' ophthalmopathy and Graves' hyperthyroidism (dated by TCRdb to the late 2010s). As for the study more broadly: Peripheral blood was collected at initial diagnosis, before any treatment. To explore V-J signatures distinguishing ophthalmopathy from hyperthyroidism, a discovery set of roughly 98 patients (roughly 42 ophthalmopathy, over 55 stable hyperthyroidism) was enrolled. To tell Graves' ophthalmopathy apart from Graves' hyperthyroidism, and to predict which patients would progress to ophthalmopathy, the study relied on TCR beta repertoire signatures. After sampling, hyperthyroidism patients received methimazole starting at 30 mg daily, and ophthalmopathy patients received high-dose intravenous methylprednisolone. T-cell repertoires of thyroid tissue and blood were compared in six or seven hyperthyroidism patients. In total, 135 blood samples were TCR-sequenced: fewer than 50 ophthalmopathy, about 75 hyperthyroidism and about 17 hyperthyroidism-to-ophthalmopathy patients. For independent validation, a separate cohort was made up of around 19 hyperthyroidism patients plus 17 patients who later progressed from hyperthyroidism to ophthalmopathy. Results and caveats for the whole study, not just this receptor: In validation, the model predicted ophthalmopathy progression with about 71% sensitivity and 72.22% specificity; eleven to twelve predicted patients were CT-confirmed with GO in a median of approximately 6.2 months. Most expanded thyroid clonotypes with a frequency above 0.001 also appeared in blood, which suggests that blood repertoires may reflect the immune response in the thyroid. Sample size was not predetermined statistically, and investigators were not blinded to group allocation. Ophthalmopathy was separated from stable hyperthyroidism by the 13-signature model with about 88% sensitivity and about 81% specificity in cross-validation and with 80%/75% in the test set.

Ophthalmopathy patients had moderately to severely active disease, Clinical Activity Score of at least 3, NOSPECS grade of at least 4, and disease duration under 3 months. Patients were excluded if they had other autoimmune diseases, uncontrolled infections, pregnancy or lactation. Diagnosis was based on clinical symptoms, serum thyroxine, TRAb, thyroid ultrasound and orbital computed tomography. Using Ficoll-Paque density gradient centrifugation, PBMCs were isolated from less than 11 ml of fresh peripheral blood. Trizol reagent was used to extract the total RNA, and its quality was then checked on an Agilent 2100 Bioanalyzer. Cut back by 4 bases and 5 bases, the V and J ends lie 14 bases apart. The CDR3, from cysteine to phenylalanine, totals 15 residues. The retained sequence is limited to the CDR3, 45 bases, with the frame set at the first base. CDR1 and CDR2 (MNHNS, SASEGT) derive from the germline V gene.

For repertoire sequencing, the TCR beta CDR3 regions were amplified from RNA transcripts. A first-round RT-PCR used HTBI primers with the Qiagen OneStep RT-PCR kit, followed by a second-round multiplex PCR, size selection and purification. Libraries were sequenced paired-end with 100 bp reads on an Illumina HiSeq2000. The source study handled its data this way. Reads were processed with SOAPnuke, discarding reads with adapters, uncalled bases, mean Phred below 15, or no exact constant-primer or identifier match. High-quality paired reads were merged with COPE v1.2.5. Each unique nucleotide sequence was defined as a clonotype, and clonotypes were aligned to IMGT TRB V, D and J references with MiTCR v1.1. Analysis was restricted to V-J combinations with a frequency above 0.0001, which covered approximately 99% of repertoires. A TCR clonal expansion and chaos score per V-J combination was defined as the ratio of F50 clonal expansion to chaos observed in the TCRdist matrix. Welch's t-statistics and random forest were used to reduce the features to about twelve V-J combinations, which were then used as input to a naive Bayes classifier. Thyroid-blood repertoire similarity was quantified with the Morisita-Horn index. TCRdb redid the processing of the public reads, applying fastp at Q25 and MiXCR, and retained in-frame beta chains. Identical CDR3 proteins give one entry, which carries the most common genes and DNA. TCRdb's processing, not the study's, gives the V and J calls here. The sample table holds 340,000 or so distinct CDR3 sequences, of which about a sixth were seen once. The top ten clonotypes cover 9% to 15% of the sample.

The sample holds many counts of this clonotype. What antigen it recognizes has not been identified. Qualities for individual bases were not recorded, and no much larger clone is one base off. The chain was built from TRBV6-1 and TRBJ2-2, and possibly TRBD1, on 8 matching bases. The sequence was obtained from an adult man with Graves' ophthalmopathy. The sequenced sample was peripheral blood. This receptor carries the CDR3 CASSGLQGGTGELFF. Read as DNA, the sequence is TGTGCCAGCAGTGGACTACAGGGGGGGACCGGGGAGCTGTTTTTT.